This T cell receptor beta chain was captured in a study of blood T cells in healthy people across ages (dated by TCRdb to between 2015 and 2016). In the study overall: In model experiments, roughly one uniquely barcoded TCR beta cDNA molecule per two T cells was captured by template switching. Age-related changes in TCR beta repertoire diversity were measured in the study by deep sequencing normalized with unique cDNA molecular identifiers. Four age groups were formed from the donors: young (average approximately 15 years), middle-aged (approximately 42), aged (approximately 60) and long-lived (82). To avoid experimental bias, donors of different ages were distributed randomly across sequencing lanes. Two additional independent replicas of 1 million unique cDNA reads from the same blood draw were analyzed for two donors (one aged 18 to 30 and one aged 80 or older).

For CDR1 and CDR2, the germline V gene (reference sequence) lists LGHDT and YNNKEL. The CDR3 covers 16 residues, taking in both the cysteine and the phenylalanine. Just CDR3 DNA is preserved here, 48 bases in frame from base 1. Trimming removed 4 bases from V and 2 bases from J; the gene matches leave 9 bases unexplained. What the research found in general, with its limitations: As age increased, observed TCR beta diversity per million T cells dropped in a roughly linear way, and a significant reduction was already evident by age 40. Total diversity estimates from one million sequenced T cells were considered lower bounds and underestimates. Observed TCR beta diversity correlated strongly with the percentage of naive T cells measured by flow cytometry. Compared with the aged group, the long-lived group had more naive CD4+ T cells, fewer expanded clones and increased TCR diversity, a pattern suggesting age selection. Bulk unsorted PBMC profiling prevented conclusive comparison of naive and antigen-experienced compartments. The CMV infection status of donors was not known, potentially confounding age-related changes in expanded clonotypes.

The approximately 41 donors, aged roughly 6 to 95 years, were systemically healthy Caucasian individuals from Russia. Around 10 milliliters of peripheral blood were drawn from each donor into EDTA-treated Vacutainer tubes. PBMCs were isolated by Ficoll-Paque density-gradient centrifugation, with at least 6 million obtained per sample. Trizol reagent was used to extract total RNA from the PBMCs, yielding at least 5.5 micrograms per sample. Naive CD45RAhigh/CD27high T cell percentages were measured by flow cytometry on a PBMC aliquot from every donor. Library preparation employed 5' RACE. Sequencing was performed on an Illumina HiSeq 2500. The second PCR ran for about 6 to 12 cycles and used a J-beta primer mix along with a sample-barcoded 5' primer. Each TCR beta cDNA molecule received a unique molecular identifier from a template-switch 5' adaptor carrying 12 random nucleotides. Each sample yielded at least 2.5 million CDR3-containing paired-end reads. First-strand cDNA was synthesized from all RNA with the Mint cDNA synthesis kit, primed by a TRBC-specific oligonucleotide. All cDNA was treated with uracil-DNA glycosylase and then went through a first 18-cycle PCR with the universal primers M1SS and BC2_uni_R. From the authors' description of their analysis: Normalization of each sample was performed by random selection of 1 million high-quality reads, each carrying a distinct molecular identifier. Reads sharing molecular identifiers were discarded rather than binned into consensus sequences. MiTCR, set to a Q25 quality threshold and the strictest error-elimination algorithm, was used for CDR3 identification, clonotype clustering and error correction. A nonparametric unseen species model using Euler transformation provided a lower-bound estimate of total TCR beta diversity. TCRdb passed the public sequencing reads through fastp at Q25 and MiXCR, retaining productive beta sequences. For every CDR3 protein sequence, its rows merge into one entry that carries the most common genes and DNA. The V and J calls were determined by TCRdb, not by the authors. Within this sample are roughly 720,000 distinct CDR3 sequences, with around half of them counted one time only. Together, the top ten hold approximately 40% of the sample.

Concerning this clonotype itself: Its antigen remains unidentified. Base qualities are missing; no much larger clone stands one base away.

This receptor was obtained from a man aged 80 or over in good health. The sequenced sample was blood. Rearrangement joined TRBV3-1 to TRBJ2-3; 7 junctional bases match TRBD2. The CDR3 amino acid sequence is: CASSRREWGSTDTQYF. The sequence in DNA is TGTGCCAGCAGCCGGCGGGAGTGGGGATCCACAGATACGCAGTATTTT.